This entry lists 14 T cell receptor beta chains sequenced from one sample in a study of cytomegalovirus exposure and HLA in healthy donors (TCRdb year 2017). To prepare the library, the immunoSEQ multiplex PCR assay was applied. TCRdb retrieved this table from immuneACCESS and kept in-frame rearrangements only. Not all clones are present; in checked studies, unresolved V genes account for under half, and no reason is known for the remainder. The sample table shows 160,000 or so clones, and approximately 88% are seen once. Together, the top ten hold 10% of the sample. The sample taken for sequencing was PBMCs. Receptors were obtained from a man in his thirties or forties in good health and CMV-seropositive.

The V gene is TRBV5-6, the J gene TRBJ1-4; D is unclear. The CDR3 extends over 15 amino acids. V gave up 0 bases and J gave up 0 bases, with 6 bases separating them. The germline gives CDR1 SGHDT, CDR2 YYEEEE. The CDR3: CASSLVGATNEKLFF. The CDR3 DNA sequence: TGTGCCAGCAGCTTGGTGGGAGCAACTAATGAAAAACTGTTTTTT.

Comment on this clone: The same CDR3 is also encoded by other DNA sequences in this sample. V and J are TRBV9 and TRBJ2-5; 10 bases align to TRBD2. The germline gives CDR1 SGDLS, CDR2 YYNGEE. The V segment lost 1 base and the J segment 2 bases; nucleotides outside the gene matches: 2. This CDR3 has 15 residues. The CDR3 nucleotides read TGTGCCAGCAGCGTAAGAGCGGGGGGGCAAGAGACCCAGTACTTC. Translated: CASSVRAGGQETQYF.

V usage is TRBV28 and J usage is TRBJ1-5; 9 bases align to TRBD1. This CDR3 comprises 14 residues. J lost 5 bases, V lost 8 bases, and 7 bases had no gene match. Germline CDR1 is MDHEN and CDR2 is SYDVKM. The CDR3: CASAPGQGYQPQHF. For the CDR3, the DNA is TGTGCCAGCGCCCCGGGACAGGGCTATCAGCCCCAGCATTTT.

The rearrangement links TRBV14 to TRBJ2-5; D possibly corresponds to TRBD2 (6 bases). The V gene's germline CDR1 is SGHDN and CDR2 FVKESK. Trimming removed 3 bases from V and 4 bases from J, with 12 bases in between. The CDR3 spans 14 residues. The CDR3, as DNA: TGTGCCAGCAGCCAGCTAGCGCCTCGAGAGACCCAGTACTTC. Its translation: CASSQLAPRETQYF.

This chain joins TRBV5-5 and TRBJ2-1, with 9 nucleotides matching TRBD1. V lost 4 bases, J lost 0 bases, and 8 bases stayed unmatched. Germline V gene lookup returns CDR1 SGHKS and CDR2 YYEKEE (reference sequence). This CDR3 spans 17 amino acids. The CDR3 DNA reads as TGTGCCAGCAGCCAAGGACAGGGGTTAAGCTCCTACAATGAGCAGTTCTTC. It yields the protein CASSQGQGLSSYNEQFF.

The genes are TRBV5-1 and TRBJ1-5, with TRBD1 as a possible D gene (6 bases). The germline gives CDR1 SGHRS, CDR2 YFSETQ. The CDR3 runs to 15 residues. The V end lost 4 bases, the J end lost 6 bases, and 17 bases lay between the germline ends. This CDR3 reads CASSPGRGDGQPQHF. Here the CDR3 DNA reads TGCGCCAGCAGCCCGGGCAGGGGAGACGGTCAGCCCCAGCATTTT.

The chain joins TRBV7-2 to TRBJ2-5; D might be TRBD1 (7 bases). CDR1 is SGHTA, CDR2 FQGNSA, per germline. V gave up 0 bases and J gave up 7 bases, with 12 bases separating them. CDR3 length equals 14 residues. CDR3 amino acids: CASSLARQGGTQYF. CDR3 nucleotide sequence: TGTGCCAGCAGCTTAGCGCGACAGGGAGGGACCCAGTACTTC.

The chain uses TRBV19 and TRBJ1-4, with a tentative D call TRBD1 (6 bases). V lost 5 bases and J 3 bases, leaving 13 bases between the germline ends. CDR1 and CDR2 (germline): LNHDA, SQIVND (reference sequence). CDR3 length: 15 amino acids. The DNA of the CDR3 is TGTGCCAGTAGTGACCCGGGACACCCTAATGAAAAACTGTTTTTT. Amino acids: CASSDPGHPNEKLFF.

The J gene is TRBJ1-1, the V gene TRBV7-9, with TRBD1 matching 10 bases. Germline assignment: CDR1 SEHNR and CDR2 FQNEAQ (reference sequence). CDR3 size: 16 residues. With V trimmed by 5 bases and J by 2 bases, 8 bases remained unmatched. This chain's CDR3 is CASSPWGDRGNTEAFF. The DNA for the CDR3 is TGTGCCAGCAGCCCCTGGGGGGACAGGGGTAACACTGAAGCTTTCTTT.

The chain's CDR3 is CASSYGGPYEQYF. CDR3 DNA sequence: TGTGCCAGCAGTTACGGAGGACCCTACGAGCAGTACTTC. This rearrangement joins TRBV6-6 to TRBJ2-7, with D possibly TRBD2 on 5 matching bases. V shed 2 bases and J shed 2 bases, with 7 bases lying between them. Germline lookup yields CDR1 MNHNY and CDR2 SVGAGI (reference sequence). This CDR3 is 13 amino acids long.

This chain links TRBV5-8 with TRBJ1-6; 7 bases line up with TRBD1. Per the germline V gene, CDR1 is SGHTS and CDR2 is YDEGEE. Trimming took 3 bases from V and 5 from J; bases not matched to a gene: 2. The CDR3 spans 14 residues. CDR3 nucleotides: TGTGCCAGCAGCTGGGACAGCGATAATTCACCCCTCCACTTT. As protein: CASSWDSDNSPLHF.

V gene TRBV19 combines with J gene TRBJ2-1; D possibly corresponds to TRBD1 (6 bases). V lost 5 bases and J lost 10, with 12 bases in between. Germline V CDR1 and CDR2: LNHDA, SQIVND (reference sequence). CDR3 length: 12 amino acids. The chain's CDR3 is CASSYRVSEQFF. The CDR3 region has the DNA TGTGCCAGTAGTTACAGGGTCAGCGAGCAGTTCTTC.

The chain links TRBV9 to TRBJ2-1; tentatively, D is TRBD2 (6 bases). The CDR3 runs 16 residues. Germline lookup yields CDR1 SGDLS and CDR2 YYNGEE. V lost 2 bases to trimming and J lost 6 bases, with 18 bases between them. In DNA form, the CDR3 reads TGTGCCAGCAGCGTTTATAGAGCGGGCCCTAGCAATGAGCAGTTCTTC. It yields the protein CASSVYRAGPSNEQFF.

The rearrangement uses TRBV28 and TRBJ1-1; 8 bases align to TRBD1. V was clipped by 8 bases and J by 7 bases; unmatched bases: 9. CDR3 length: 13 amino acids. Germline lookup yields CDR1 MDHEN and CDR2 SYDVKM. CDR3 coding DNA: TGTGCCAGCCAAGACAGGGGTTTAGGTGAAGCTTTCTTT. Amino acids: CASQDRGLGEAFF.